This T cell receptor beta chain was observed in a study of immune characterization of retroperitoneal liposarcoma (dated 2019 in TCRdb). Libraries came from PCR. Instrument on record: NextSeq 500. Through fastp at Q25 and MiXCR, TCRdb rebuilt clones from the public reads, retaining in-frame beta chains. Every entry covers one CDR3 protein and lists the most common genes and DNA from its rows. The sample table contains fewer than 3,000 distinct CDR3 sequences; only one count was recorded for 40% to 50% of them. The top ten clonotypes cover roughly 40% of the sample. This clonotype came up a few times. The target of this receptor is not known. Nothing much larger sits one base from this clone, and base qualities are not available. From the cysteine up to the phenylalanine, the CDR3 has a length of 15 residues. Only the CDR3 DNA is retained, 45 bases long and in frame from the first base. Germline trimming amounts to 0 bases on V and 10 bases on J, with 7 as the count of junction bases outside the gene matches.

The sample was tumor tissue. The receptor was derived from a male donor with retroperitoneal liposarcoma. The chain uses TRBV12-3 or TRBV12-4 and TRBJ2-1; 9 junctional bases match TRBD2. The CDR3 corresponds to CASSLASGSLGEQFF. The sequenced DNA: TGTGCCAGCAGTTTAGCTAGCGGGAGTCTCGGCGAGCAGTTCTTC.